Below are 20 T cell receptor beta chains sequenced from a single sample in a study of sequential checkpoint blockade in melanoma. TCRdb's table, derived via immunoSEQ multiplex PCR, lists solely in-frame clones and lacks some. The sample carries about 16,000 clones, 90% to 95% recorded once. The sample's treatment: randomized to nivolumab then ipilimumab (arm A) or the reverse (arm B). Sequencing was performed on CD8+ T cells sorted from blood (inferred from file names), taken from a patient given nivolumab and ipilimumab in sequence. Source of these receptors: a human donor with melanoma.

This clone has only one observation. The rearrangement links TRBV2 to TRBJ2-7; the match to TRBD2 covers 8 bases. V shed 7 bases and J 3 bases; nucleotides not matched to a gene: 11. Germline V gene lookup returns CDR1 SNHLY and CDR2 FYNNEI. This CDR3 is 15 amino acids long. The CDR3: CASTPWGSGNYEQYF. In DNA form, the CDR3 reads TGTGCCAGCACTCCCTGGGGTAGCGGGAACTACGAGCAGTACTTC.

In its sample, this clone was seen once. This chain uses TRBV11-2 with TRBJ1-4; D call uncertain. This CDR3 spans 15 amino acids. Germline assignment: CDR1 SGHAT and CDR2 FQNNGV. The V gene lost 2 bases and the J gene lost 10 bases, with 17 bases spanning the gap. CDR3: CASSLSGNPYGKLFF. CDR3 nucleotide sequence: TGTGCCAGCAGCTTATCTGGTAACCCCTATGGAAAACTGTTTTTT. Variable domain in full (rest from reference TRBV11-2 and TRBJ1-4): EAGVAQSPRYKIIEKRQSVAFWCNPISGHATLYWYQQILGQGPKLLIQFQNNGVVDDSQLPKDRFSAERLKGVDSTLKIQPAKLEDSAVYLCASSLSGNPYGKLFFGSGTQLSVL.

This chain uses TRBV28 with TRBJ2-7; TRBD1 aligns across 8 bases. The germline CDR1 and CDR2 sequences are MDHEN and SYDVKM. The CDR3 is 13 amino acids. V shed 5 bases, J shed 3 bases, and the junction held 3 bases outside the gene matches. The CDR3 DNA reads TGTGCCAGCAGTAAACAGGGGGACTACGAGCAGTACTTC. Translation: CASSKQGDYEQYF.

V usage is TRBV9 and J usage is TRBJ2-7; 9 bases are shared with TRBD2. This CDR3 has 16 amino acids. Germline lookup yields CDR1 SGDLS and CDR2 YYNGEE. V dropped 3 bases and J dropped 3; count of bases not matched to a gene: 10. CDR3 sequence: CASSGRTSGLHYEQYF. CDR3 in DNA: TGTGCCAGCAGCGGCAGAACTAGCGGGTTACACTACGAGCAGTACTTC.

This clone turned up a few times. J is TRBJ2-1 and V is TRBV11-3, with 7 nucleotides matching TRBD2. The V segment lost 5 bases and the J segment 8 bases; nucleotides outside the gene matches: 3. The CDR3 is 12 residues long. Per the germline V gene, CDR1 is SGHNT and CDR2 is YENEEA. The CDR3 loop is CASSPAGHEQFF. CDR3 nucleotides: TGTGCCAGCAGCCCAGCGGGGCATGAGCAGTTCTTC.

This chain uses TRBV5-6 with TRBJ2-7; 7 bases match TRBD1. V dropped 4 bases and J dropped 2; count of bases not matched to a gene: 6. The CDR3 has 14 amino acids. Germline CDR1 and CDR2: SGHDT and YYEEEE. CDR3 amino acids: CASSLGQKTYEQYF. The CDR3 region has the DNA TGTGCCAGCAGCCTGGGACAGAAAACCTACGAGCAGTACTTC.

V is TRBV11-2 and J is TRBJ1-6, with 7 positions matching TRBD1. Germline V lookup: CDR1 SGHAT, CDR2 FQNNGV. Trimming at V came to 3 bases and at J to 8 bases, leaving 13 bases not matched to a gene. This CDR3 has 17 amino acids. CDR3 amino acids: CASSFGNRGGIYSPLHF. The CDR3 DNA reads TGTGCCAGCAGCTTCGGGAACAGGGGTGGGATTTATTCACCCCTCCACTTT. Based on the CDR3 plus reference TRBV11-2 and TRBJ1-6, the full variable domain is EAGVAQSPRYKIIEKRQSVAFWCNPISGHATLYWYQQILGQGPKLLIQFQNNGVVDDSQLPKDRFSAERLKGVDSTLKIQPAKLEDSAVYLCASSFGNRGGIYSPLHFGNGTRLTVT.

The rearrangement uses TRBV19 and TRBJ1-1; D might be TRBD1 (5 bases). CDR3 length: 12 amino acids. Trimming cost V 7 bases and J 4 bases, with 10 bases left between them. Germline V gene data show CDR1 as LNHDA and CDR2 as SQIVND (reference sequence). For the CDR3, the DNA is TGTGCCAGTAATTCGGGGGGCACTGAAGCTTTCTTT. Translation: CASNSGGTEAFF.

The rearrangement links TRBV6-5 to TRBJ1-1; TRBD1 agrees at 7 bases. The CDR3 runs 14 residues. Per germline, CDR1 MNHEY and CDR2 SVGAGI. With 7 bases clipped from V and 1 base from J, the junction kept 6 bases outside the gene matches. CDR3 region: CASTLGTANTEAFF. The CDR3 coding sequence is TGTGCCAGCACATTAGGGACAGCGAACACTGAAGCTTTCTTT.

The rearrangement uses TRBV9 and TRBJ1-2; D is perhaps TRBD1 (5 bases). V was cut by 7 bases and J by 8 bases, with 9 bases left in between. Germline assignment: CDR1 SGDLS and CDR2 YYNGEE. The CDR3 has 10 residues. CDR3 in amino acids: CASRGLGYTF. The DNA of the CDR3 is TGTGCCAGCCGGGGACTCGGCTACACCTTC. The variable domain in full, with the rest retrieved from reference TRBV9 and TRBJ1-2, is DSGVTQTPKHLITATGQRVTLRCSPRSGDLSVYWYQQSLDQGLQFLIQYYNGEERAKGNILERFSAQQFPDLHSELNLSSLELGDSALYFCASRGLGYTFGSGTRLTVV.

This chain links TRBV19 with TRBJ2-7; tentative D call: TRBD1 (6 bases). Germline CDR1 and CDR2: LNHDA and SQIVND (reference sequence). V was shortened by 6 bases and J by 2 bases, with 14 bases between the two germline ends. CDR3 length equals 14 residues. The CDR3 DNA sequence: TGTGCCAGTAGCGACAGGTCTTCCCCCTACGAGCAGTACGTC. Protein product: CASSDRSSPYEQYV.

This clone was counted once. V is TRBV27 and J is TRBJ2-7, with 13 bases aligning to TRBD2. V dropped 5 bases and J dropped 5; count of bases not matched to a gene: 6. In germline, CDR1 is MNHEY, CDR2 SMNVEV (reference sequence). The CDR3 spans 15 residues. CDR3 nucleotide sequence: TGTGCCAGCAGTACGGGACTAGCGGGAAGCGACGAGCAGTACTTC. Its protein is CASSTGLAGSDEQYF.

The chain is built from TRBV6-1 and TRBJ2-7; possibly TRBD1 for D (6 bases). The V gene's germline CDR1 is MNHNS and CDR2 SASEGT. The CDR3 loop spans 13 amino acids. Trimming pared 7 bases from V and 3 bases from J, leaving 13 bases between. The chain's CDR3 is CASTSWDIYEQYV. The CDR3, as DNA: TGTGCCAGCACCTCCTGGGACATCTACGAGCAGTACGTC.

The CDR3 sequence is CASSPGRGGNTEAFF. The CDR3 bases are TGCGCCAGCAGCCCCGGACGGGGGGGGAACACTGAAGCTTTCTTT. The chain uses TRBV4-3 and TRBJ1-1; TRBD1 is a possible D gene (5 bases). The CDR3 extends over 15 amino acids. Germline V gene lookup returns CDR1 LGHNA and CDR2 YSLEER. Trimming took off 4 bases at V and 1 base at J, with 13 bases between the two ends.

This clone was counted once. The V gene is TRBV30, the J gene TRBJ2-7; D gene ambiguous. V gave up 0 bases and J gave up 2 bases, with 8 bases separating them. Germline CDR1 is GTSNPN and CDR2 is SVGIG (reference sequence). The CDR3 contains 13 residues. The CDR3, as DNA: TGTGCCTGGAGTGTAGGAGATGCCTACGAGCAGTACTTC. Protein product: CAWSVGDAYEQYF.

The chain recombines TRBV7-9 with TRBJ2-7, with 9 bases aligning to TRBD2. CDR3 size: 15 residues. The J segment lost 2 bases and the V segment lost 5 bases, leaving 7 bases of the junction unmatched. Looked up from germline, CDR1 is SEHNR and CDR2 is FQNEAQ (reference sequence). The CDR3 protein is CASSKIRGGAYEQYF. The CDR3 DNA sequence: TGTGCCAGCAGCAAAATCCGCGGGGGGGCCTACGAGCAGTACTTC.

J is TRBJ2-7 and V is TRBV11-2; TRBD2 aligns across 12 bases. Germline V gene sequence: CDR1 SGHAT, CDR2 FQNNGV. The CDR3 runs 17 residues. V was clipped by 4 bases and J by 4 bases; unmatched bases: 11. The CDR3 loop is CASSSWTSGALGYEQYF. The CDR3 DNA reads as TGTGCCAGCAGCTCATGGACTAGCGGGGCACTGGGTTACGAGCAGTACTTC.

The chain recombines TRBV5-5 with TRBJ2-7; no reliable D call. The CDR3 sequence is 13 residues long. The V end lost 4 bases, the J end lost 1 base, and 9 bases lay between the germline ends. Germline V gene lookup returns CDR1 SGHKS and CDR2 YYEKEE (reference sequence). CDR3 nucleotides: TGTGCCAGCAGCCACACAGTGTCCTACGAGCAGTACGTC. It specifies CASSHTVSYEQYV.

CDR3 in DNA: TGTGCCAGCAGCGTAGATCGGGGTATGGACTATGGCTACACCTTC. It is translated as CASSVDRGMDYGYTF. The gene calls are TRBV9 and TRBJ1-2; no clear D. CDR1 is SGDLS and CDR2 is YYNGEE in the germline V gene. V lost 0 bases to trimming and J lost 3 bases, with 12 bases between them. The length of the CDR3 is 15 residues.

The V gene is TRBV25-1, the J gene TRBJ2-2; D is perhaps TRBD1 (5 bases). Trimming removed 10 bases at V and 7 bases at J, with 13 bases between. The CDR3 runs 12 residues. In germline, CDR1 is MGHDK, CDR2 SYGVNS. The CDR3 is CATEKGIGELFF. CDR3 in DNA: TGTGCCACCGAAAAGGGGATCGGGGAGCTGTTTTTT.